The present entry profiles one T cell receptor (beta chain) with its context. This specimen belongs to a study of blood T cell repertoires in COVID-19. Germline V CDR1 and CDR2: MNHEY, SVGAGI. This CDR3 region has 15 residues. With 5 bases clipped from V and 0 bases from J, the junction kept 3 bases outside the gene matches. Profiled with immunoSEQ multiplex PCR; TCRdb holds only in-frame clones, not every one. The sample includes some 100,000 clones, about 86% of them seen just once. This TCR came from a woman in her 70s with acute or convalescent COVID-19. The sample comprised peripheral blood. The chain couples TRBV6-5 to TRBJ1-1, with 10 bases matching TRBD1. In DNA form, the CDR3 reads TGTGCCAGCAGTCCCGGGACAGGGGTGAACACTGAAGCTTTCTTT. This translates into CASSPGTGVNTEAFF.